This T cell receptor beta chain is from a study of blood T cell repertoires in COVID-19. Trimming pared 7 bases from V and 4 bases from J, leaving 10 bases between. This CDR3 spans 12 amino acids. The germline gives CDR1 MNHEY, CDR2 SVGAGI. TCRdb's copy holds only in-frame clones and misses some; the assay was immunoSEQ multiplex PCR. Here the sample spans about 20,000 clones, roughly nine tenths being singletons. The rearrangement links TRBV6-5 to TRBJ1-2; a weak D match, TRBD1 (6 bases). What was sequenced was peripheral blood. The receptor comes from a human donor in a cohort sampled during active COVID-19. The CDR3 region has the DNA TGTGCCAGCAAGCAGGGGAGCTATGGCTACACCTTC. This encodes CASKQGSYGYTF.